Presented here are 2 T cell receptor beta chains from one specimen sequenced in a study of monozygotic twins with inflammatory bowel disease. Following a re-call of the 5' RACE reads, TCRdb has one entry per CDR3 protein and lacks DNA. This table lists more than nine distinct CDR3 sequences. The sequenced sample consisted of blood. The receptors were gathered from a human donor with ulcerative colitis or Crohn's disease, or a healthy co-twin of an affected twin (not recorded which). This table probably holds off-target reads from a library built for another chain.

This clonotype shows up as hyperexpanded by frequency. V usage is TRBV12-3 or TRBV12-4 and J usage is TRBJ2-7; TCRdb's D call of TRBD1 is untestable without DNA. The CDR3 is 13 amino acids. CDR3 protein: CASSRGARNEQYF.

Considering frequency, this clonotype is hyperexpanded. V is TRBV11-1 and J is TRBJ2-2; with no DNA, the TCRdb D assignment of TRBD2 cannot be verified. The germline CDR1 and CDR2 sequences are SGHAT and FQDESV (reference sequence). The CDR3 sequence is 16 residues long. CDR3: CASSLKLAVDTGELFF.